This TCR beta chain was sequenced during a study of cytomegalovirus exposure and HLA in healthy donors. Regarding the study as a whole: Rare TCR sequences predominated, though certain public TCRs were found in many donors. High specificity and sensitivity for cytomegalovirus status were reported for the classifier. The CMV antigen specificity of a few CMV-associated chains was confirmed through in vitro analysis.

The V gene lost 3 bases and the J gene lost 4 bases, with 16 bases spanning the gap. Germline values: CDR1 SGHVS, CDR2 FQNEAQ. The CDR3 length is 16 residues. TCRdb's table, derived via immunoSEQ multiplex PCR, lists solely in-frame clones and lacks some. The profile shows 200,000 to 300,000 clones, approximately 86% of them singletons. Remarks on this clone: The antigen is undetermined.

The chain couples TRBV7-8 to TRBJ2-1, with D possibly TRBD1 on 6 matching bases. This TCR was sampled from a woman aged 25 to 39 in good health and CMV-seropositive. Sequencing was done on a sample of PBMCs. The CDR3 sequence: CASSFLEQGQYNEQFF. The CDR3 coding sequence is TGTGCCAGCAGCTTCCTAGAACAGGGACAATACAATGAGCAGTTCTTC.